This TCR beta chain was retrieved from a study of CD8+CD57+ T cells in acquired aplastic anemia. Findings and limits, study-wide: Patients and controls shared over 25 CD8+ CDR3 sequences, highly expressed in patients.

Patients selected for sequencing had displayed CD8+CD57+ cell expansion by flow cytometry. Severe acquired aplastic anemia affected all patients. Trimming pared 6 bases from V and 2 bases from J, leaving 14 bases between. The CDR3 contains 14 residues. Details on this clonotype: What it binds is unknown.

According to the study, genomic DNA was the template for TCR beta VDJ and CDR3 profiling. TCRdb used MiXCR to reprocess the reads, holding one entry per CDR3 protein. The sample lists approximately 220,000 distinct CDR3 sequences, roughly 50% occurring once. This rearrangement joins TRBV12-3 or TRBV12-4 to TRBJ2-7; tentative D call: TRBD1 (5 bases). The TCR originated in a human donor with aplastic anemia. Source material: sorted CD4+, CD8+, or CD8+CD57+ T cells (not recorded which) from PBMCs. CDR3 sequence: CASRYRRLTYEQYF. CDR3 sequence (DNA): TGTGCCAGCAGGTACAGGCGTCTCACCTACGAGCAGTACTTC.